These 11 T cell receptor beta chains came from one sample sequenced in a study of memory CD4+ T cells and cytomegalovirus serostatus. Single viable CD3+CD4+CD8-CD45RO+ cells were sorted as the memory CD4+ T cells. Assay used: immunoSEQ multiplex PCR; TCRdb lists only in-frame clones, some missing. The sample lists some 57,000 clones, approximately 80% occurring once. The sample was memory CD4+ T cells from blood. Every receptor here comes from an adult in good health and CMV-seronegative.

The gene calls are TRBV2 and TRBJ2-5; 8 nucleotides match TRBD2. CDR3 size: 15 residues. The germline CDR1 and CDR2 sequences are SNHLY and FYNNEI. The V segment lost 6 bases and the J segment 4 bases; nucleotides outside the gene matches: 10. In DNA, the CDR3 is TGTGCCAGCAGCCCCCATTCGGGGGGGCGAGAGACCCAGTACTTC. This sequence encodes CASSPHSGGRETQYF.

The chain recombines TRBV15 with TRBJ1-4; no definite D call. This CDR3 has 15 amino acids. V was pared by 2 bases and J by 0 bases, with 7 bases between. Germline V CDR1 and CDR2: LNHNV, YYDKDF (reference sequence). DNA of the CDR3: TGTGCCACCAGCAGACAGTCTACAACTAATGAAAAACTGTTTTTT. This encodes CATSRQSTTNEKLFF.

This chain links TRBV10-3 with TRBJ2-3; D ambiguous. The CDR3 runs to 11 residues. V lost 0 bases to trimming and J lost 5 bases, with 0 bases between them. CDR1 and CDR2 (germline): ENHRY, SYGVKD. The DNA of the CDR3 is TGTGCCATCAGTGAGTCAGATACGCAGTATTTT. This encodes CAISESDTQYF.

This clone has only one observation. This chain connects TRBV7-2 to TRBJ1-6; no firm D call. The ends were cut back, 0 bases at V and 5 bases at J, with 8 bases in the middle. Germline CDR1 SGHTA, CDR2 FQGNSA. The CDR3 has 15 amino acids. CDR3 nucleotides: TGTGCCAGCAGCTTAGCGCCGGGGAATAATTCACCCCTCCACTTT. It codes for CASSLAPGNNSPLHF.

The chain carries TRBV7-6 and TRBJ1-1; D possibly corresponds to TRBD1 (6 bases). The CDR3 is 16 amino acids. With 5 bases removed from V and 0 bases from J, the gap between germline ends came to 16 bases. In germline, CDR1 is SGHVS, CDR2 FNYEAQ. This chain's CDR3 is CASSAQPQGLNTEAFF. The DNA of the CDR3 is TGTGCCAGCAGCGCCCAACCCCAGGGGCTGAACACTGAAGCTTTCTTT.

This chain joins TRBV28 and TRBJ1-3; D call uncertain. V was shortened by 5 bases and J by 0 bases, with 14 bases between the two germline ends. The germline gives CDR1 MDHEN, CDR2 SYDVKM. The CDR3 length is 16 residues. CDR3 bases: TGTGCCAGCAGTCTCCTCGGGAGGGTCTCTGGAAACACCATATATTTT. This sequence encodes CASSLLGRVSGNTIYF.

The rearrangement uses TRBV19 and TRBJ2-1; D is tentatively TRBD1 or TRBD2 (5 bases each). The V end lost 4 bases, the J end lost 7 bases, and 17 bases lay between the germline ends. Germline assignment: CDR1 LNHDA and CDR2 SQIVND (reference sequence). The CDR3 spans 15 residues. The CDR3 protein is CASSTGREGRNEQFF. The DNA for the CDR3 is TGTGCCAGTAGTACGGGACGAGAGGGAAGGAATGAGCAGTTCTTC.

The chain links TRBV11-3 to TRBJ2-1; 7 nucleotides line up with TRBD2. This CDR3 contains 13 residues. Trimming cost V 5 bases and J 9 bases; bases outside gene matches: 7. Germline CDR1 reads SGHNT; CDR2 reads YENEEA. The CDR3 spells CASSPRREGEQFF. CDR3 DNA sequence: TGTGCCAGCAGCCCCCGTAGGGAGGGTGAGCAGTTCTTC.

The chain uses TRBV5-1 and TRBJ1-4, with 11 bases lining up with TRBD1. The V gene end was trimmed by 0 bases and the J gene end by 7 bases; junction bases not matched to a gene: 8. Germline V lookup: CDR1 SGHRS, CDR2 YFSETQ. The CDR3 extends over 17 amino acids. DNA for the CDR3: TGCGCCAGCAGCTTGGGGACAGGGGGCGCGACAGGTGAAAAACTGTTTTTT. Translated, it gives CASSLGTGGATGEKLFF. Variable domain in full (rest from reference TRBV5-1 and TRBJ1-4): KAGVTQTPRYLIKTRGQQVTLSCSPISGHRSVSWYQQTPGQGLQFLFEYFSETQRNKGNFPGRFSGRQFSNSRSEMNVSTLELGDSALYLCASSLGTGGATGEKLFFGSGTQLSVL.

The CDR3, as DNA: TGTGCCAGCAGTGAATCCCGGCCCAGTTACTCTGGAAACACCATATATTTT. Its protein product is CASSESRPSYSGNTIYF. The chain uses TRBV6-1 and TRBJ1-3, with no clear D. Germline assignment: CDR1 MNHNS and CDR2 SASEGT. The V end was cut by 2 bases, the J end by 0 bases, with 14 bases between. The CDR3 is 17 amino acids.

The chain combines TRBV2 with TRBJ2-7; TRBD2 aligns across 10 bases. CDR1 SNHLY and CDR2 FYNNEI come from the germline V gene. CDR3 length: 14 amino acids. The ends lost 6 bases at V and 5 bases at J; junction bases unmatched: 7. The CDR3 DNA sequence: TGTGCCAGCAGGAGGGTAGCGGGGGGAGACGAGCAGTACTTC. As protein: CASRRVAGGDEQYF.